This TCR beta chain was captured in a study of shared clonotypes between healthy human individuals. As originally analysed: Filtering differed, since immunoSEQ gave only junction sequences and no quality scores. Clones were read by immunoSEQ multiplex PCR, and TCRdb kept only the in-frame ones, dropping some. The DNA gave D and trimming, while V, J and clone size come from that table. Found here are 550,000 to 750,000 clones, about 90% of them singletons; the top ten hold 20% to 25%. Only CD45RO-negative cells positively selected for CCR7 counted as naive CD8 cells, so terminally differentiated effector memory CD45RA+ cells were excluded. Trimming cost V 2 bases and J 8 bases; bases outside gene matches: 10. The CDR3 sequence is 16 residues long. Germline V gives CDR1 SGHTA, CDR2 FQGNSA.

The source of this sequence is a man under 40 in good health. Sequences were obtained from naive CD8+ T cells sorted from blood. V usage is TRBV7-2 and J usage is TRBJ2-1; TRBD2 matches 9 bases. The CDR3 nucleotides read TGTGCCAGCAGCTTAATCGGCGGGAGGGCCTCCGATGAGCAGTTCTTC. Protein sequence: CASSLIGGRASDEQFF.